This T cell receptor beta chain was documented in a study of T cell responses to AZD1222 COVID-19 vaccine. Method: immunoSEQ multiplex PCR; TCRdb's copy keeps in-frame clones and lacks some. The table lists more than 100,000 clones, about 88% of them singletons. The germline V and J ends were trimmed by 3 bases and 9 bases, with 5 bases remaining between them. This CDR3 contains 10 residues. Germline V gene sequence: CDR1 SEHNR, CDR2 FQNEAQ (reference sequence). On this clone: The antigen is undetermined.

The study, taken as a whole, reports: Two doses of AZD1222 preceded a rise in Spike-specific TCR breadth and depth.

Specimen: peripheral blood, collected on day 0 of AZD1222 vaccination. This rearrangement joins TRBV7-9 to TRBJ2-5; D gene unclear. The source of this sequence is an adult in good health. DNA for the CDR3: TGTGCCAGCAGCTTTGGGCCCCAGTACTTC. It yields the protein CASSFGPQYF.